What follows is one T cell receptor (beta chain) and its context. Its antigen is not yet known. Base qualities are not recorded, but no much larger clone differs from it by a single base. V trim: 2 bases; J trim: 2 bases; unmatched bases: 3. Including cysteine and phenylalanine, the CDR3 has 14 amino acids. Just the 42-base CDR3 DNA is kept, in frame starting at base 1. Sequences MDHEN (CDR1) and SYDVKM (CDR2) are obtained from the germline V gene. This specimen belongs to a study of T cell changes during pregnancy in multiple sclerosis (dated by TCRdb to the late 2010s). With regard to the full study: The study looked at changes in the T cell repertoire across pregnancy in women with multiple sclerosis.

The library was produced with the immunoSEQ multiplex PCR assay. TCRdb holds this immuneACCESS table with in-frame rearrangements only. Some clones are missing; in checked studies, unresolved V genes explain under half, and the rest has no known cause. The sample includes under 60,000 clones, with about nine tenths observed a single time. 0.5% to 0.6% of the sample is held by the ten biggest clonotypes. This sequence uses TRBV28 and TRBJ2-7, with TRBD2 identical over 7 junction bases. The source material was CD4+ T cells from peripheral blood mononuclear cells, sampled after pregnancy. This receptor was identified in a female donor with multiple sclerosis, enrolled in a pregnancy study. The nucleotide sequence reads as follows: TGTGCCAGCAGTTTAGTGGGAGGGACCTACGAGCAGTACTTC. It encodes CASSLVGGTYEQYF. The full variable domain, with segments outside the CDR3 supplied by the reference TRBV28 and TRBJ2-7 proteins, appears as DVKVTQSSRYLVKRTGEKVFLECVQDMDHENMFWYRQDPGLGLRLIYFSYDVKMKEKGDIPEGYSVSREKKERFSLILESASTNQTSMYLCASSLVGGTYEQYFGPGTRLTVT.